This T cell receptor beta chain was documented in a study of blood T cells in healthy people across ages. For the second PCR, which ran for 7 to 11 cycles, a sample-barcoded 5' primer and a J-beta primer mix were used. TCRdb re-called the 5' RACE reads with MiXCR, one entry per CDR3 protein. The sample consists of some 1.7 million distinct CDR3 sequences, 28% of them appearing once. This CDR3 contains 15 residues. Per the germline V gene, CDR1 is SGHTA and CDR2 is FQGNSA. V dropped 4 bases and J dropped 7 bases, with 17 bases sitting between them. Sequenced: blood. The TCR sequence derives from a woman in her 30s in good health. V is TRBV7-2 and J is TRBJ1-5; D possibly corresponds to TRBD1 (5 bases). CDR3 in amino acids: CASSSAGGLHQPQHF. The CDR3 coding sequence is TGTGCCAGCAGCTCAGCGGGGGGTTTGCACCAGCCCCAGCATTTT.